Below, 20 T cell receptor beta chains from the same sample are listed, as sequenced in a study of identical twins. Using its own MiXCR run on the 5' RACE reads, TCRdb lists one record per CDR3 protein. The table records approximately 890,000 distinct CDR3 sequences, roughly 12% of them present only once. The sample was also reused in another study, on yellow fever vaccine responses in identical twins.

The sequenced material came from PBMCs. Every receptor here comes from a woman younger than 30 in good health.

The CDR3 region has the DNA TGTGCCAGCAGCACCGGGACAGTTACCTACGAGCAGTACTTC. Encoded protein: CASSTGTVTYEQYF. J is TRBJ2-7 and V is TRBV6-1, with TRBD1 matching 7 bases. Germline trimming cut 6 bases from V and 2 bases from J; bases unmatched to any gene: 7. This CDR3 region has 14 residues. Germline V gene lookup returns CDR1 MNHNS and CDR2 SASEGT.

The rearrangement uses TRBV7-6 and TRBJ2-3; 8 bases line up with TRBD1. Trimming removed 5 bases from V and 4 bases from J; junction bases left unmatched: 5. Germline values: CDR1 SGHVS, CDR2 FNYEAQ. The CDR3 totals 14 residues. CDR3 sequence reads: CASSPTGDSDTQYF. In DNA form, the CDR3 reads TGTGCCAGCAGCCCGACAGGGGACTCAGATACGCAGTATTTT.

The chain employs TRBV10-2 and TRBJ2-2, with 7 bases identical to TRBD2. The CDR3 has 16 residues. Trimming at V came to 3 bases and at J to 2 bases, leaving 6 bases not matched to a gene. Per the germline V gene, CDR1 is WSHSY and CDR2 is SAAADI. The chain's CDR3 is CASSDLGGPNTGELFF. The CDR3 DNA is TGCGCCAGCAGTGATTTGGGAGGGCCAAACACCGGGGAGCTGTTTTTT.

The chain uses TRBV4-2 and TRBJ2-1; 11 positions agree with TRBD1. Germline CDR1 and CDR2: LGHNA and YNFKEQ. The CDR3 is 15 amino acids. After removal of 7 bases from V and 5 bases from J, the junction contained 7 bases not matched to a gene. CDR3 protein: CASTKGQGDNNEQFF. Here the CDR3 DNA reads TGTGCCAGCACCAAGGGACAGGGGGACAACAATGAGCAGTTCTTC.

The V gene is TRBV10-3, the J gene TRBJ2-5; D not certain. Per the germline V gene, CDR1 is ENHRY and CDR2 is SYGVKD. The germline V and J ends were trimmed by 3 bases and 5 bases, with 10 bases remaining between them. The CDR3 runs to 13 residues. CDR3 region: CAISDSVGETQYF. CDR3 bases: TGTGCCATCAGTGACTCGGTGGGCGAGACCCAGTACTTC.

There are a few counts of this clonotype. V is TRBV7-3 and J is TRBJ2-1; possible D gene TRBD2, 5 bases. Germline loops: CDR1 SGHTA, CDR2 FQGTGA. This CDR3 is built from 13 residues. The ends were cut back, 4 bases at V and 8 bases at J, with 12 bases in the middle. CDR3 sequence (DNA): TGTGCCAGCAGCTCTACTAGTATGGATGAGCAGTTCTTC. It translates to CASSSTSMDEQFF. Combining the CDR3 with reference TRBV7-3 and TRBJ2-1 gives the whole variable domain GAGVSQTPSNKVTEKGKYVELRCDPISGHTALYWYRQSLGQGPEFLIYFQGTGAADDSGLPNDRFFAVRPEGSVSTLKIQRTERGDSAVYLCASSSTSMDEQFFGPGTRLTVL.

The sample holds a few counts of this clonotype. This chain links TRBV4-1 with TRBJ2-2; D unresolved. Germline loops: CDR1 MGHRA, CDR2 YSYEKL. The CDR3 runs to 20 residues. V gave up 0 bases and J gave up 5 bases, with 25 bases separating them. CDR3 loop: CASSQDNPPRLVSETGELFF. The CDR3 nucleotides are TGCGCCAGCAGCCAAGATAACCCGCCCAGGCTAGTATCGGAGACCGGGGAGCTGTTTTTT.

The chain recombines TRBV4-1 with TRBJ1-1; 9 positions match TRBD1. Germline values: CDR1 MGHRA, CDR2 YSYEKL. This CDR3 spans 15 amino acids. The junction had 7 bases not matched to a gene; V was cut back by 4 bases and J by 4 bases. The CDR3 coding sequence is TGCGCCAGCAGCCGCCTCGGGACAGGGATCACTGAAGCTTTCTTT. Translating it yields CASSRLGTGITEAFF.

This chain connects TRBV4-1 to TRBJ2-2; TRBD1 matches 9 bases. Germline V CDR1 and CDR2: MGHRA, YSYEKL. Trimming cost V 1 base and J 0 bases; bases outside gene matches: 0. CDR3 size: 16 residues. CDR3 sequence reads: CASSQGQGANTGELFF. DNA for the CDR3: TGCGCCAGCAGCCAAGGACAGGGGGCGAACACCGGGGAGCTGTTTTTT.

J is TRBJ2-1 and V is TRBV20-1, with D possibly TRBD2 on 6 matching bases. This CDR3 is built from 14 residues. CDR1 is DFQATT, CDR2 SNEGSKA, per germline (reference sequence). V lost 4 bases to trimming and J lost 8 bases, with 18 bases between them. The CDR3 DNA reads as TGCAGTGCTACCCTCCCAACGCGGGGCCATGAGCAGTTCTTC. Translation: CSATLPTRGHEQFF.

The V call is TRBV20-1, the J call TRBJ2-7; 9 bases match TRBD1. Trimming took 3 bases from V and 4 from J; bases not matched to a gene: 4. CDR3 size: 13 residues. From germline, CDR1 is DFQATT and CDR2 SNEGSKA (reference sequence). The CDR3 protein is CSASPDRGYEQYV. DNA of the CDR3: TGCAGTGCTAGCCCGGACAGGGGATACGAGCAGTACGTC.

The chain joins TRBV18 to TRBJ2-2; the D is unclear. CDR3 size: 16 residues. With 0 bases removed from V and 1 base from J, the gap between germline ends came to 9 bases. CDR1 KGHSH and CDR2 LQKENI come from the germline V gene. Written as DNA, the CDR3 is TGTGCCAGCTCACCACCGGGAATCATGAACACCGGGGAGCTGTTTTTT. Translation gives CASSPPGIMNTGELFF.

This clonotype was counted many times. The chain uses TRBV12-3 or TRBV12-4 and TRBJ2-4, with 11 positions matching TRBD2. V trimming: 5 bases; J trimming: 7 bases; junction bases outside the gene matches: 4. The CDR3 is 14 residues long. Written as DNA, the CDR3 is TGTGCCAGCAGTCCCCTAGCGGGAGGCAACATTCAGTACTTC. Protein sequence: CASSPLAGGNIQYF.

The CDR3 nucleotides are TGTGCCAGCAGCTTGGGTTCTAAGGACACCATATATTTT. Translated: CASSLGSKDTIYF. This rearrangement joins TRBV11-2 to TRBJ1-3; D is unresolved. V was cut by 3 bases and J by 8 bases, with 11 bases left in between. Germline assignment: CDR1 SGHAT and CDR2 FQNNGV. The CDR3 runs 13 residues.

This clonotype has a count of ten or more. The rearrangement uses TRBV13 and TRBJ2-7, with TRBD2 as a possible D gene (6 bases). V lost 6 bases and J lost 3, with 18 bases in between. Germline V gene sequence: CDR1 PRHDT, CDR2 FYEKMQ (reference sequence). This CDR3 comprises 15 residues. The CDR3 coding sequence is TGTGCCAGCAGTATTCCCGGGACGGGGGACTACGAGCAGTACTTC. Protein: CASSIPGTGDYEQYF.

The chain employs TRBV18 and TRBJ2-2, with a weak D call TRBD1 (6 bases). With 1 base removed from V and 6 bases from J, the gap between germline ends came to 12 bases. Germline CDR1 KGHSH, CDR2 LQKENI. This CDR3 comprises 15 residues. The CDR3 bases are TGTGCCAGCTCACCACTCGCCGAGGGGGCCGGGGAGCTGTTTTTT. Translation gives CASSPLAEGAGELFF.

The rearrangement links TRBV7-6 to TRBJ2-5; TRBD2 matches 7 bases. The CDR3 consists of 14 residues. The V gene end was trimmed by 5 bases and the J gene end by 7 bases; junction bases not matched to a gene: 10. Germline CDR1 SGHVS, CDR2 FNYEAQ. CDR3 sequence: CASSRTPGGGTQYF. DNA for the CDR3: TGTGCCAGCAGCCGGACTCCGGGGGGTGGGACCCAGTACTTC.

CDR3 sequence (DNA): TGTGCCAGCATCAAAGGCGGGACGGATGCAGATACGCAGTATTTT. Translated, it gives CASIKGGTDADTQYF. The chain recombines TRBV28 with TRBJ2-3, with TRBD2 as a possible D gene (6 bases). Germline V gene data show CDR1 as MDHEN and CDR2 as SYDVKM. Trimming left V 7 bases short and J 4 bases short, with 18 bases between. The CDR3 length is 15 residues.

This clonotype occurred many times. The V gene is TRBV7-9, the J gene TRBJ2-1; D gene uncertain. V gave up 3 bases and J gave up 6 bases, with 12 bases separating them. CDR1 and CDR2 from the germline V gene are SEHNR and FQNEAQ (reference sequence). This CDR3 region has 14 residues. In DNA form, the CDR3 reads TGTGCCAGCAGCTTTGGCACGGCGACCAATGAGCAGTTCTTC. Residues: CASSFGTATNEQFF.

This rearrangement joins TRBV5-8 to TRBJ2-6; 7 bases are shared with TRBD2. Germline V gives CDR1 SGHTS, CDR2 YDEGEE. This CDR3 spans 17 amino acids. J was trimmed by 5 bases and V by 0 bases; bases with no gene match: 8. This CDR3 is CASSLAGEGSRANVLTF. The CDR3 DNA is TGTGCCAGCAGCTTGGCTGGGGAGGGCTCGAGGGCCAACGTCCTGACTTTC.